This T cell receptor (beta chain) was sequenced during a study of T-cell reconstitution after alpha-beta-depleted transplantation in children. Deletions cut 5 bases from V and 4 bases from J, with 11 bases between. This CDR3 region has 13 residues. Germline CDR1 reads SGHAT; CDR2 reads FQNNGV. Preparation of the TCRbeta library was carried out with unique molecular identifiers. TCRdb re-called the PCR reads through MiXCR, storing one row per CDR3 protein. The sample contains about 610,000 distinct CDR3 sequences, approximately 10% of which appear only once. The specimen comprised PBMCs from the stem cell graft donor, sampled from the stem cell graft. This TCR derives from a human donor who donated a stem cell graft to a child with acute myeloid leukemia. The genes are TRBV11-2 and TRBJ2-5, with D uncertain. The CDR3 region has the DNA TGTGCCAGCAGCGTCTCCCAGGCAGAGACCCAGTACTTC. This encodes CASSVSQAETQYF.